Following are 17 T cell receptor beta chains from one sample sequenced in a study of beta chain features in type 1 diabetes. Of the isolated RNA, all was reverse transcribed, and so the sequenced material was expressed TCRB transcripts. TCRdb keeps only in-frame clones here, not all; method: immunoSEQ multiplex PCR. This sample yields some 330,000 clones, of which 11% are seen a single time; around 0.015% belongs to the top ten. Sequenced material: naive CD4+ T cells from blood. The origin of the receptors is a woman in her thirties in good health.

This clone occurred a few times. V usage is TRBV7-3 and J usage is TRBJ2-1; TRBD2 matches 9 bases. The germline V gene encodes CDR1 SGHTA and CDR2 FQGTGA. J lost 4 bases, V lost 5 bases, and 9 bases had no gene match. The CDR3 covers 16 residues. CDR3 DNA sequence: TGTGCCAGCAGCCTTGAGCGGGAGGTTCGATACAATGAGCAGTTCTTC. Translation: CASSLEREVRYNEQFF. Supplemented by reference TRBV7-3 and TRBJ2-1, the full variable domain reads GAGVSQTPSNKVTEKGKYVELRCDPISGHTALYWYRQSLGQGPEFLIYFQGTGAADDSGLPNDRFFAVRPEGSVSTLKIQRTERGDSAVYLCASSLEREVRYNEQFFGPGTRLTVL.

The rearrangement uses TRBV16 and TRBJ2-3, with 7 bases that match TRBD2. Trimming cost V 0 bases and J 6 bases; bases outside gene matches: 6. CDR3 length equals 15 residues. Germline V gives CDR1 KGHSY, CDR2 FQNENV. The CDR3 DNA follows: TGTGCCAGCAGCCAATCGAGTCCTAGCGGTGATACGCAGTATTTT. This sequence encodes CASSQSSPSGDTQYF.

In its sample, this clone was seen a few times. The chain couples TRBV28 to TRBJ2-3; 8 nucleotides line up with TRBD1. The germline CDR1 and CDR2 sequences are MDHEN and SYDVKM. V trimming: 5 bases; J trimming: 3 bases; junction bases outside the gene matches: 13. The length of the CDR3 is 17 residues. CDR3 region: CASSPRGRGRRTDTQYF. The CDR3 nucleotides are TGTGCCAGCAGTCCCCGGGGCAGGGGGCGAAGAACAGATACGCAGTATTTT.

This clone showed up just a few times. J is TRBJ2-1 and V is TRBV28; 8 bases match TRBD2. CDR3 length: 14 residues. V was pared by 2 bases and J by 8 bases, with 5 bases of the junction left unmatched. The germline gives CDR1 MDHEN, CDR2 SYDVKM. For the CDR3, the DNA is TGTGCCAGCAGTTTAAGCGGGAGCGGTTATGAGCAGTTCTTC. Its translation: CASSLSGSGYEQFF.

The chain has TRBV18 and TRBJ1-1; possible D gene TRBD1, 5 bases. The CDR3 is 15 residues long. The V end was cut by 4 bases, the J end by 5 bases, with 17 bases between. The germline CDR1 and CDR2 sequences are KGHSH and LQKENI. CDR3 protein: CASSRLGEEGTEAFF. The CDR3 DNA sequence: TGTGCCAGCTCACGGCTAGGGGAAGAAGGTACTGAAGCTTTCTTT.

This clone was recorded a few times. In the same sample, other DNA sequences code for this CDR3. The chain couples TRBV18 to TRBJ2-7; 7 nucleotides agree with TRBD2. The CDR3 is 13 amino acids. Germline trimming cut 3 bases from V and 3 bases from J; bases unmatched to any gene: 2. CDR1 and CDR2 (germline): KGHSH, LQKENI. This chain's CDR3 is CASSPGLSYEQYF. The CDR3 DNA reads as TGTGCCAGCTCACCGGGACTAAGCTACGAGCAGTACTTC.

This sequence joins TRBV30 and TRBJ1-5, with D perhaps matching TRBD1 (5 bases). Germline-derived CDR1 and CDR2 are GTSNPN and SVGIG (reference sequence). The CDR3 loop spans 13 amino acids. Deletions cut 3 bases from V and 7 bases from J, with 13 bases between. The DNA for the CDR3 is TGTGCCTGGAGCCAGGGAGGATGGCAGCCCCAGCATTTT. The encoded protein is CAWSQGGWQPQHF.

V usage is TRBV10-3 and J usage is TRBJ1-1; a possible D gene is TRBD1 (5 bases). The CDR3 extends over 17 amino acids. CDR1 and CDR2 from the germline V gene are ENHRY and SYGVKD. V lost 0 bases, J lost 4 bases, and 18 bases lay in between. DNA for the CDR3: TGTGCCATCAGTGAGTCAATCCTCGGCAGGGTGAGCACTGAAGCTTTCTTT. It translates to CAISESILGRVSTEAFF.

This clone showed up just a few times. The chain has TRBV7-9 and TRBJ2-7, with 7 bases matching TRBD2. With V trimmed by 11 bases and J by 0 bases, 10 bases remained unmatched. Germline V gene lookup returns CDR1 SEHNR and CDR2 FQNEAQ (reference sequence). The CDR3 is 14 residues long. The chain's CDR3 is CAGVLADSSYEQYF. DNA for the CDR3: TGTGCCGGGGTCCTAGCGGATAGCTCCTACGAGCAGTACTTC.

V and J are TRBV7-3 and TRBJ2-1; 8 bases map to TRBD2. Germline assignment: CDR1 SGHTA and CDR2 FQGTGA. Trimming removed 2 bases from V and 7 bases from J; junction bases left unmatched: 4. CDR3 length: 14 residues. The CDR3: CASSLGGGYNEQFF. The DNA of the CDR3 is TGTGCCAGCAGCTTAGGCGGGGGGTATAATGAGCAGTTCTTC.

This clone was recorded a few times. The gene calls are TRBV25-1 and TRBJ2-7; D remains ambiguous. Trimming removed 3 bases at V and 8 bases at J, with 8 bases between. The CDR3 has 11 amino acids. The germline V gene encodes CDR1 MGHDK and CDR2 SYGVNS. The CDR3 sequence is CASSDLQQQYF. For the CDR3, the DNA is TGTGCCAGCAGTGACCTACAGCAGCAGTACTTC.

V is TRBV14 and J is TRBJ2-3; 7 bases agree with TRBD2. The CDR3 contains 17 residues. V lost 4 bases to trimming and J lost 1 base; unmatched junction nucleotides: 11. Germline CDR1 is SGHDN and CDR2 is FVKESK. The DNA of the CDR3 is TGTGCCAGCAGCCTAGGAAGAGGCGGGAGCGGCACAGATACGCAGTATTTT. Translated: CASSLGRGGSGTDTQYF.

For the CDR3, the DNA is TGTGCCACCAGCAGAGATCCAGGCGTTAATGAAAAACTGTTTTTT. This sequence encodes CATSRDPGVNEKLFF. This rearrangement joins TRBV15 to TRBJ1-4; D not certain. The CDR3 runs 15 residues. Germline lookup yields CDR1 LNHNV and CDR2 YYDKDF (reference sequence). Trimming left V 0 bases short and J 4 bases short, with 9 bases between.

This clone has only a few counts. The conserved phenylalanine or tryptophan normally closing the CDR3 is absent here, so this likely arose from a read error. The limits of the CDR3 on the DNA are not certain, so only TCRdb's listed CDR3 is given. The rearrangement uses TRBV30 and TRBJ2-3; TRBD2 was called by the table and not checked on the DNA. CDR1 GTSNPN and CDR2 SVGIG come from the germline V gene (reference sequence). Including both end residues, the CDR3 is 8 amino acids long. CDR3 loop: CAWSKSSS.

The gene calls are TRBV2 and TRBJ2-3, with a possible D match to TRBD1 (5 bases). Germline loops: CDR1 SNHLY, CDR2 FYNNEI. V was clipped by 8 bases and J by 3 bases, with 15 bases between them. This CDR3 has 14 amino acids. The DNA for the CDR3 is TGTGCCAGCCCCAAGGGGCCTGGGACAGATACGCAGTATTTT. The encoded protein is CASPKGPGTDTQYF.

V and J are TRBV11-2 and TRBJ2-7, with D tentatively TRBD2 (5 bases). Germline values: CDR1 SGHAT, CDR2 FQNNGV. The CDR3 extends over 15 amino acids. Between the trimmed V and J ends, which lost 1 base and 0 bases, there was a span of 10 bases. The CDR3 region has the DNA TGTGCCAGCAGCTTAGTTTGGCGGGCCTCCTACGAGCAGTACTTC. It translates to CASSLVWRASYEQYF.

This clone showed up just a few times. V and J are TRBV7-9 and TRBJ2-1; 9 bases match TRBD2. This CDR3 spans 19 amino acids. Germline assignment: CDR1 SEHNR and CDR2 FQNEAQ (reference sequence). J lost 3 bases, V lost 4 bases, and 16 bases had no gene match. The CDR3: CASSWLGASGGRDYNEQFF. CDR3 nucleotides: TGTGCCAGCAGCTGGCTTGGGGCGTCGGGCGGGAGGGACTACAATGAGCAGTTCTTC.